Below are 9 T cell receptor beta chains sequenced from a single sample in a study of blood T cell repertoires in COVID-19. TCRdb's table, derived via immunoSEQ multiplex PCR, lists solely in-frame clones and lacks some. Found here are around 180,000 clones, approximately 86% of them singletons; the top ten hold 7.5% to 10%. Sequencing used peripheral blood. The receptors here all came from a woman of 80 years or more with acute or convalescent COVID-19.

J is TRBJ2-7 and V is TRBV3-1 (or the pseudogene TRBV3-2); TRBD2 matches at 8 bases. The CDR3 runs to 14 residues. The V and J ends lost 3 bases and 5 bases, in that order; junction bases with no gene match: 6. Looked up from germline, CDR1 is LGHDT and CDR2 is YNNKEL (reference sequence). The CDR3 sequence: CASSHGGGQHEQYF. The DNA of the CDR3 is TGTGCCAGCAGCCACGGGGGGGGTCAGCACGAGCAGTACTTC.

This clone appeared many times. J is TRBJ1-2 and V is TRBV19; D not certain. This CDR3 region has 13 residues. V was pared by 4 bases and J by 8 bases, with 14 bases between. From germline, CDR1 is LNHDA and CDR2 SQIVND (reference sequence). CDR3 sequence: CASSTLRVPGYTF. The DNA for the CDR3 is TGTGCCAGTAGTACACTCCGGGTGCCGGGCTACACCTTC.

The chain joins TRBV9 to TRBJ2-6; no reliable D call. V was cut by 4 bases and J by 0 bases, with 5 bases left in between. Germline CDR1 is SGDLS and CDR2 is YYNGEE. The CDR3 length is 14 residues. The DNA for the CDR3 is TGTGCCAGCAGCACCAGCTCTGGGGCCAACGTCCTGACTTTC. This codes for CASSTSSGANVLTF. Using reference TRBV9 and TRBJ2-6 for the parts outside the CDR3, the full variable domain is DSGVTQTPKHLITATGQRVTLRCSPRSGDLSVYWYQQSLDQGLQFLIQYYNGEERAKGNILERFSAQQFPDLHSELNLSSLELGDSALYFCASSTSSGANVLTFGAGSRLTVL.

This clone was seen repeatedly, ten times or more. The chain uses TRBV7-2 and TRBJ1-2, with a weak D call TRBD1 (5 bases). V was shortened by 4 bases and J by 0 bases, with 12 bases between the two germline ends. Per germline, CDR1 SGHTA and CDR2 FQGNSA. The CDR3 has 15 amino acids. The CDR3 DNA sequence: TGTGCCAGCAGCTCCGACAGCTTGACTAACTATGGCTACACCTTC. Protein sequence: CASSSDSLTNYGYTF.

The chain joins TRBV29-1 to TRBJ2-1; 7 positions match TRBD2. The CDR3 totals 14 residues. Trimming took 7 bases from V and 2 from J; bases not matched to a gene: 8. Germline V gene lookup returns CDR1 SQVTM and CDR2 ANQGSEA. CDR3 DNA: TGCAGCGGGGGTGCGGGAGCCCCCTACAATGAGCAGTTCTTC. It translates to CSGGAGAPYNEQFF.

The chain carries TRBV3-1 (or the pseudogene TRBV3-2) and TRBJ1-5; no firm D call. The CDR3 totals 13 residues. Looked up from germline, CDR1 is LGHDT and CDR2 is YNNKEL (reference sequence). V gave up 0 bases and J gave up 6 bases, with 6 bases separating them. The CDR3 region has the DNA TGTGCCAGCAGCCAAGATCTCTTTCAGCCCCAGCATTTT. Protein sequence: CASSQDLFQPQHF.

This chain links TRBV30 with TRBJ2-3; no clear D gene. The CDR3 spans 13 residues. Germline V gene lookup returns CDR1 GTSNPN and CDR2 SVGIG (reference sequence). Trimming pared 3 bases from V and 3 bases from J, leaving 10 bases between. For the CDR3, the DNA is TGTGCCTGGAGAAGCGTCTCTACAGATACGCAGTATTTT. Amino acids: CAWRSVSTDTQYF.

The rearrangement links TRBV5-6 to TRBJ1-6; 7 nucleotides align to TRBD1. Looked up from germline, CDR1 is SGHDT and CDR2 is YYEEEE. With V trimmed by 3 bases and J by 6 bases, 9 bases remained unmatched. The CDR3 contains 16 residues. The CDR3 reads CASSWGQSPSNSPLHF. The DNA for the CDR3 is TGTGCCAGCAGCTGGGGACAGTCTCCTAGTAATTCACCCCTCCACTTT.

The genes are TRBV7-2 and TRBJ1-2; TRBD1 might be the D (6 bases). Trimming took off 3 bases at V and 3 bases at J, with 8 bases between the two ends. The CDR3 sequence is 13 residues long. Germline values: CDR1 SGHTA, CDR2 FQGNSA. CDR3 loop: CASSFNRDYGYTF. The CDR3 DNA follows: TGTGCCAGCAGCTTTAACAGGGACTATGGCTACACCTTC.